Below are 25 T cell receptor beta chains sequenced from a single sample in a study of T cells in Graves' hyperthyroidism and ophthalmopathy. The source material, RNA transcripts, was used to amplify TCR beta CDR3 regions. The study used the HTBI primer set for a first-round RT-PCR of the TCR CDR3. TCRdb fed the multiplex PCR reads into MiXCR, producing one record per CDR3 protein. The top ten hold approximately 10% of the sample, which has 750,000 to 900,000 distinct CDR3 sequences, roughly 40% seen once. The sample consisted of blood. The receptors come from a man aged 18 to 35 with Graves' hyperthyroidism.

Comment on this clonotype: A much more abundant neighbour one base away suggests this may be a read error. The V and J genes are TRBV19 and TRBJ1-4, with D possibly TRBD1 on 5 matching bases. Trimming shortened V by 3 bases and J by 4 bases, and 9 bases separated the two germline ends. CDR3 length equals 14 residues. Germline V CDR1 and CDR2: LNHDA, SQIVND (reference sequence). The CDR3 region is CASSIFGGNEKLFF. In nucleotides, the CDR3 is TGTGCCAGTAGTATCTTCGGGGGTAATGAAAAACTGTTTTTT.

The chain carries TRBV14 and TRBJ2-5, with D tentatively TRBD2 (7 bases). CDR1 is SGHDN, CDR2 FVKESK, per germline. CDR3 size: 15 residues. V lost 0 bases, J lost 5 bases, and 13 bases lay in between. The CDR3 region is CASSQDWGGGETQYF. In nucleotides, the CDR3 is TGTGCCAGCAGCCAAGATTGGGGGGGCGGGGAGACCCAGTACTTC.

DNA of the CDR3: TGTGCCAGCAGTTACTCAGACCGGACCGGGACTGAAGCTTTCTTT. This codes for CASSYSDRTGTEAFF. This chain links TRBV6-5 with TRBJ1-1; D not resolved. This CDR3 is built from 15 residues. Trimming cost V 0 bases and J 5 bases, with 13 bases left between them. Germline assignment: CDR1 MNHEY and CDR2 SVGAGI.

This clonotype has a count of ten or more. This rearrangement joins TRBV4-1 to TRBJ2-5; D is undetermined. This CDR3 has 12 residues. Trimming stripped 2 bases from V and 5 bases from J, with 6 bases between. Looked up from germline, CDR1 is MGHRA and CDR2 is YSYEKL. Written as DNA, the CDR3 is TGCGCCAGCAGCCAAAGAGGCGAGACCCAGTACTTC. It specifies CASSQRGETQYF.

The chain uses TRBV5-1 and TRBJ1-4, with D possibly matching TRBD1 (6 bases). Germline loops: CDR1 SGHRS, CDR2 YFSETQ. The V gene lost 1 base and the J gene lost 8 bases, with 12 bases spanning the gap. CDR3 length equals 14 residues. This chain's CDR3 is CASSLTGMEEKLFF. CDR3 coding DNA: TGCGCCAGCAGCTTGACAGGGATGGAGGAAAAACTGTTTTTT.

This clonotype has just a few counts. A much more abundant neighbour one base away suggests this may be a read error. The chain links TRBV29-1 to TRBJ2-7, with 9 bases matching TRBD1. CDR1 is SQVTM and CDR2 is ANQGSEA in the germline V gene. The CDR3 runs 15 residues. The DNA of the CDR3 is TGCAGCGTTGAATCGGGGACAGGGTATTCCTACGAGCAGTGCTTC. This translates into CSVESGTGYSYEQCF.

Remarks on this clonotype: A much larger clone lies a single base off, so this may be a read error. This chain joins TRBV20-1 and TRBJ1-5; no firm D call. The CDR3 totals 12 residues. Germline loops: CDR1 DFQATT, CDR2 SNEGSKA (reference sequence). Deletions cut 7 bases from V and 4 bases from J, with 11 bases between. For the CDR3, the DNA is TGCAGTGTCCTGGACGGTAATCAGCCCCAGCATTTT. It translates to CSVLDGNQPQHF.

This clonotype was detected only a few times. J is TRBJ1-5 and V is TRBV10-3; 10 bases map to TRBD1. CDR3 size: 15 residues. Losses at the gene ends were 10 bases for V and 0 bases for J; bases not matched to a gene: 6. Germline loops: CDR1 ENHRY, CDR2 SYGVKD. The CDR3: CATGTGAFSNQPQHF. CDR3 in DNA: TGTGCCACCGGGACAGGGGCTTTTAGCAATCAGCCCCAGCATTTT.

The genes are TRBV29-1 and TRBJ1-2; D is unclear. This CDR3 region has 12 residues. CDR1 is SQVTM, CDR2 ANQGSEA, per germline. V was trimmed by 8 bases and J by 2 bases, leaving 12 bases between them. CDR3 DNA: TGCAGCTTGGGAGAGGAGAACTATGGCTACACCTTC. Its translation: CSLGEENYGYTF.

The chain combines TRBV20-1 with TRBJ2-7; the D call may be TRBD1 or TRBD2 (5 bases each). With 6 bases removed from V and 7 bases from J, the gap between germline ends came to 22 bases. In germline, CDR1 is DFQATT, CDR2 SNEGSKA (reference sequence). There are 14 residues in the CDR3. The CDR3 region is CSAGRDPETGEQYF. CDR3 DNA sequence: TGCAGTGCAGGCCGGGACCCCGAGACGGGGGAGCAGTACTTC.

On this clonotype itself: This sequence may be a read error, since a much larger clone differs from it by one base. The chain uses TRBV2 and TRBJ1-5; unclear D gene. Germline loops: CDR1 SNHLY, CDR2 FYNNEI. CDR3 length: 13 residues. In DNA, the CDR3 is TGTGCCAGCAGGGAAGAGGGCAATCAGCCCCAGCATTTT. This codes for CASREEGNQPQHF. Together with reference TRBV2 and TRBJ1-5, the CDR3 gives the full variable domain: EPEVTQTPSHQVTQMGQEVILRCVPISNHLYFYWYRQILGQKVEFLVSFYNNEISEKSEIFDDQFSVERPDGSNFTLKIRSTKLEDSAMYFCASREEGNQPQHFGDGTRLSIL.

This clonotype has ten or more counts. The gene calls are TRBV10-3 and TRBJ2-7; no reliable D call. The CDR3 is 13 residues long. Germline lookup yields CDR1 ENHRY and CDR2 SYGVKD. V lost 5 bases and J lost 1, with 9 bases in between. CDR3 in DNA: TGTGCCATCAGTCCGACGGATTCCTACGAGCAGTACTTC. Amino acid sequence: CAISPTDSYEQYF.

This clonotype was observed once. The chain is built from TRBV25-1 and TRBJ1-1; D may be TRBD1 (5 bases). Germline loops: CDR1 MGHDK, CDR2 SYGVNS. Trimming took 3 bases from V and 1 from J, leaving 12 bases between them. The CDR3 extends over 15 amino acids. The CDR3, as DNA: TGTGCCAGCAGTGAGTGGGGGGTAGGGAACACTGAAGCTTTCTTT. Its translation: CASSEWGVGNTEAFF.

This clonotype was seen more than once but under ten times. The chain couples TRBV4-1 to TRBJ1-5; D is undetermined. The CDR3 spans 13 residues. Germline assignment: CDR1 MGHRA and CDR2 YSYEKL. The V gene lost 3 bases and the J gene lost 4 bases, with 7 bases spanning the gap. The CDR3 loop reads CASSHEPNQPQHF. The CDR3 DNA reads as TGCGCCAGCAGCCATGAACCGAATCAGCCCCAGCATTTT.

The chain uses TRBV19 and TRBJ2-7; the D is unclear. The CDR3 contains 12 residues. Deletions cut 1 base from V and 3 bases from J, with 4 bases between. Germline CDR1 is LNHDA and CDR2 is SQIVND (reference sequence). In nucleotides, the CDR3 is TGTGCCAGTAGTATAGGCGTCTACGAGCAGTACTTC. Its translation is CASSIGVYEQYF.

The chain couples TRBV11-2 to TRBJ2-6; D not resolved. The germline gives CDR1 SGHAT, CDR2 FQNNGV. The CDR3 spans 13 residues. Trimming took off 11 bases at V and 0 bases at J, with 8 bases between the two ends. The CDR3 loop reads CAWTSSGANVLTF. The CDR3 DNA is TGTGCCTGGACGAGCTCTGGGGCCAACGTCCTGACTTTC.

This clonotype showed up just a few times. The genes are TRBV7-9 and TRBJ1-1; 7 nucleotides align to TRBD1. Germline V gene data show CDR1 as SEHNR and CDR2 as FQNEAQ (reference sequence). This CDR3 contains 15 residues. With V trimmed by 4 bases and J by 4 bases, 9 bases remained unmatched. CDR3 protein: CASSSQGGIGTEAFF. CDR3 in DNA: TGTGCCAGCAGCTCCCAAGGGGGCATTGGCACTGAAGCTTTCTTT.

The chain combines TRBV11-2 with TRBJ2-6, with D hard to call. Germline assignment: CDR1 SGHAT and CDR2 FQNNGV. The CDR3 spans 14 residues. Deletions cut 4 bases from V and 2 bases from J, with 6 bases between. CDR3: CASSWRTGANVLTF. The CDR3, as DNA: TGTGCCAGCAGCTGGAGAACTGGGGCCAACGTCCTGACTTTC.

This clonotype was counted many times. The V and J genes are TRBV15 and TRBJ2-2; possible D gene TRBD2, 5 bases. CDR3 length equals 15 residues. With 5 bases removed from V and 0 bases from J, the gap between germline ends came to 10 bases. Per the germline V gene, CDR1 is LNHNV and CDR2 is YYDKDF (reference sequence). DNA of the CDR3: TGTGCCACCAGCCCAGGACTGGCGAACACCGGGGAGCTGTTTTTT. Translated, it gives CATSPGLANTGELFF.

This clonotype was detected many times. The DNA for the CDR3 is TGTGCCAGCTTTCAGGGTGGTAATAATTCACCCCTCCACTTT. Amino acid sequence: CASFQGGNNSPLHF. V and J are TRBV2 and TRBJ1-6; possibly TRBD1 for D (5 bases). Looked up from germline, CDR1 is SNHLY and CDR2 is FYNNEI. V shed 8 bases and J shed 5 bases, with 13 bases lying between them. The CDR3 loop spans 14 amino acids.

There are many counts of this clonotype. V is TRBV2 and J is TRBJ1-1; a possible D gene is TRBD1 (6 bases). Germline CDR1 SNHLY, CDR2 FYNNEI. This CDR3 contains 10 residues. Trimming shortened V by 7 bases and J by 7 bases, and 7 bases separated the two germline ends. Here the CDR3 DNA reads TGTGCCAGCACGGACAGTGAAGCTTTCTTT. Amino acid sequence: CASTDSEAFF.

The CDR3: CASSFVQGGTGELFF. In nucleotides, the CDR3 is TGTGCCAGCAGTTTCGTCCAGGGGGGAACCGGGGAGCTGTTTTTT. V and J are TRBV12-3 or TRBV12-4 and TRBJ2-2, with TRBD1 as a possible D gene (7 bases). V was pared by 3 bases and J by 5 bases, with 13 bases between. The CDR3 is 15 amino acids.

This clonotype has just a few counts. The CDR3 sequence is CASSQIWTGANVLTF. DNA for the CDR3: TGCGCCAGCAGCCAAATCTGGACTGGGGCCAACGTCCTGACTTTC. The chain couples TRBV4-1 to TRBJ2-6; D gene uncertain. Looked up from germline, CDR1 is MGHRA and CDR2 is YSYEKL. Between the trimmed V and J ends, which lost 2 bases and 2 bases, there was a span of 7 bases. The CDR3 extends over 15 amino acids.

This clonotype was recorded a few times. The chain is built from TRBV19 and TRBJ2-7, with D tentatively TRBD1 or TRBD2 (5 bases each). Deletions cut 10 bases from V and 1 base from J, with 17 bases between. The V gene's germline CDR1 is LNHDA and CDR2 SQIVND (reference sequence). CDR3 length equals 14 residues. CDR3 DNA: TGTGCCACTCGATCCGGGACCGAGTCCTACGAGCAGTACTTC. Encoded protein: CATRSGTESYEQYF. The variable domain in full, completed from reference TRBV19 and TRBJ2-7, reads DGGITQSPKYLFRKEGQNVTLSCEQNLNHDAMYWYRQDPGQGLRLIYYSQIVNDFQKGDIAEGYSVSREKKESFPLTVTSAQKNPTAFYLCATRSGTESYEQYFGPGTRLTVT.

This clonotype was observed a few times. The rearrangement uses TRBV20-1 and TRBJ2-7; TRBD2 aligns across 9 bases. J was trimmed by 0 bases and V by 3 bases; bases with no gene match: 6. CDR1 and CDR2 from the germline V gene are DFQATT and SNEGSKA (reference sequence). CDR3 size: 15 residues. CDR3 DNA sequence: TGCAGTGCTAGGTTAGCGGGAGAGAGCTCCTACGAGCAGTACTTC. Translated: CSARLAGESSYEQYF.